This TCR beta chain was captured by sequencing in a study of PD-L1 blockade in urothelial cancer. Study-wide background: Each participant's history included 0 to 3 prior chemotherapy regimens. Whole-study findings and limits: Patients with below-median pretreatment blood clonality survived longer.

Generated by immunoSEQ multiplex PCR, the TCRdb table keeps only in-frame clones and is missing some. The sample includes 100,000 to 150,000 clones, more than 75% of them seen just once. About this clone itself: Its matching antigen is unknown.

Time point in this sample: peripheral blood 6 weeks after treatment start. Unmatched junction bases numbered 13, after V lost 0 bases and J lost 5 bases. The CDR3 has 18 amino acids. Germline V gene sequence: CDR1 LGHNA, CDR2 YNFKEQ. The sequences come from PBMCs, collected around atezolizumab (anti-PD-L1) treatment. This sequence was found in a man aged 45 to 65 with urothelial cancer. The V call is TRBV4-2, the J call TRBJ2-3; 8 bases agree with TRBD2. CDR3 region: CASSQDQVRGGGGDTQYF. CDR3 coding DNA: TGTGCCAGCAGCCAAGATCAGGTCCGGGGGGGAGGAGGAGATACGCAGTATTTT.